This T cell receptor (beta chain) derives from a study of T cell responses to AZD1222 COVID-19 vaccine. V was pared by 0 bases and J by 1 base, with 10 bases between. Per germline, CDR1 MNHEY and CDR2 SVGAGI. The CDR3 spans 15 residues. Whole-study findings and limits: There were vaccine-associated CD4 TCRs across spike, dominant at 160-218 and 743-854. A rise in Spike-specific TCR breadth and depth followed two AZD1222 doses. Seropositive status at baseline applied to only 6 or 7 AZD1222 recipients.

This clone was counted a single time. Its antigen remains unknown. TCRdb keeps only in-frame clones here, not all; method: immunoSEQ multiplex PCR. The sample shows under 110,000 clones, around 90% of them seen only once. The analysis combined second doses at about 4 or about 12 weeks. The chain has TRBV6-5 and TRBJ2-7; D is perhaps TRBD2 (5 bases). The TCR originated in an adult who received the AZD1222 COVID-19 vaccine. The sequencing used peripheral blood, collected 28 days after the second AZD1222 dose. The chain's CDR3 is CASSYSLSGSYEQYF. The CDR3 nucleotides are TGTGCCAGCAGTTACTCTTTAAGCGGTTCCTACGAGCAGTACTTC.